A selection of T cell receptor beta chains follows, all from one sample in a study of shared clonotypes between healthy human individuals. Using immunoSEQ multiplex PCR, the repertoire was profiled, and TCRdb retains in-frame clones only, with some absent. The table has 650,000 to 700,000 clones, 80% to 95% seen once; the top ten hold 34%. What was sequenced was memory CD8+ T cells from PBMCs. These receptors all come from a man between 18 and 35 years old in good health. Some clones in this sample may be carry-over from other donors' samples. Both conserved end residues are part of each CDR3. The order of the fields is clone size, V gene, CDR3 length, J gene, D gene, CDR3 protein, CDR3 DNA. D genes are given only for firm matches. Clone size is stated in some rows and not others, as once, few, many or a class when expanded.

>few|TRBV6-6|12|TRBJ1-1|.
CASSPSLTEAFF
TGTGCCAGCAGTCCTTCTCTGACTGAAGCTTTCTTT
>.|TRBV9|19|TRBJ2-1|TRBD2
CASSGTVTSGHSSYNEQFF
TGTGCCAGCAGCGGAACCGTGACTAGCGGACATAGCTCCTACAATGAGCAGTTCTTC
>.|TRBV19|15|TRBJ2-1|TRBD2
CASSILAGIGNEQFF
TGTGCCAGTAGTATTCTAGCGGGGATTGGCAATGAGCAGTTCTTC
>.|TRBV7-9|12|TRBJ2-5|TRBD1
CAGTQGEETQYF
TGTGCCGGTACTCAGGGGGAAGAGACCCAGTACTTC
>.|TRBV27|17|TRBJ2-5|TRBD2
CASSLSSGISYQETQYF
TGTGCCAGCAGTTTATCTAGCGGGATATCATACCAAGAGACCCAGTACTTC
>.|TRBV19|15|TRBJ2-1|.
CASSYTRAAYNEQFF
TGTGCCAGTAGTTACACTAGGGCGGCGTACAATGAGCAGTTCTTC
>.|TRBV2|13|TRBJ1-2|TRBD1
CASSWTGRGGYTF
TGTGCCAGCAGTTGGACAGGGCGTGGGGGCTACACCTTC
>.|TRBV5-1|14|TRBJ2-7|TRBD1
CASSYDRVFSEQYF
TGCGCCAGCAGCTACGACAGGGTTTTCTCCGAGCAGTACTTC
>.|TRBV14|14|TRBJ1-2|.
CASSQGGRNYGYTF
TGTGCCAGCAGCCAAGGCGGGAGGAACTATGGCTACACCTTC
>.|TRBV5-4|16|TRBJ1-1|TRBD1
CASTYKSGTGLTEAFF
TGTGCCAGCACTTACAAATCCGGGACAGGGCTCACTGAAGCTTTCTTT
>.|TRBV25-1|15|TRBJ2-5|.
CASSEGGGVGETQYF
TGTGCCAGCAGTGAGGGAGGGGGGGTCGGAGAGACCCAGTACTTC
>.|TRBV9|15|TRBJ2-5|.
CASSVQVGGLETQYF
TGTGCCAGCAGCGTACAGGTTGGGGGCTTAGAGACCCAGTACTTC
>.|TRBV27|15|TRBJ2-2|.
CATRGRDTNTGELFF
TGTGCCACCCGGGGCCGGGACACGAACACCGGGGAGCTGTTTTTT
>.|TRBV10-3|17|TRBJ1-2|TRBD1
CAISEPPGQELMYGYTF
TGTGCCATCAGTGAGCCCCCGGGACAGGAGCTTATGTATGGCTACACCTTC